This entry lists 20 T cell receptor beta chains sequenced from one sample in a study of control samples from healthy donors and cancer patients. Sequenced by immunoSEQ multiplex PCR; TCRdb stores in-frame clones only, minus some. The sample holds about 170,000 clones, 88% seen once. Specimen: blood. These receptor sequences come from a woman younger than 45 in good health.

V usage is TRBV5-1 and J usage is TRBJ2-1; possible D gene TRBD1, 5 bases. The CDR3 is made up of 12 amino acids. Between the trimmed V and J ends, which lost 0 bases and 13 bases, there was a span of 11 bases. The germline CDR1 and CDR2 sequences are SGHRS and YFSETQ. The CDR3 DNA is TGCGCCAGCAGCTTGGCTAACCAGGGCCAGTTCTTC. It codes for CASSLANQGQFF.

V gene TRBV18 combines with J gene TRBJ2-7; D remains ambiguous. Germline CDR1 KGHSH, CDR2 LQKENI. V was cut by 6 bases and J by 2 bases, with 11 bases left in between. The CDR3 is 13 amino acids. CDR3 amino acids: CASSPVGAYEQYF. DNA for the CDR3: TGTGCCAGCTCGCCGGTTGGAGCCTACGAGCAGTACTTC.

This clone occurred once. V gene TRBV19 combines with J gene TRBJ2-3; TRBD2 matches 9 bases. CDR3 size: 15 residues. V dropped 3 bases and J dropped 1; count of bases not matched to a gene: 2. Per germline, CDR1 LNHDA and CDR2 SQIVND (reference sequence). The CDR3 is CASSIPSGGTDTQYF. In nucleotides, the CDR3 is TGTGCCAGTAGTATTCCTAGCGGGGGCACAGATACGCAGTATTTT.

This chain connects TRBV10-2 to TRBJ2-5; 10 positions agree with TRBD2. Germline CDR1 and CDR2: WSHSY and SAAADI. CDR3 length equals 14 residues. The V gene end was trimmed by 8 bases and the J gene end by 2 bases; junction bases not matched to a gene: 5. CDR3 sequence: CASGVSGGQETQYF. The CDR3 nucleotides are TGCGCCAGCGGGGTTAGCGGGGGGCAAGAGACCCAGTACTTC.

The rearrangement uses TRBV4-1 and TRBJ1-3, with no clear D. The V end lost 0 bases, the J end lost 0 bases, and 9 bases lay between the germline ends. The CDR3 consists of 16 residues. Germline CDR1 MGHRA, CDR2 YSYEKL. The CDR3 is CASSQEPDFSGNTIYF. CDR3 bases: TGCGCCAGCAGCCAAGAGCCCGACTTCTCTGGAAACACCATATATTTT.

In its sample, this clone was seen many times. The V gene is TRBV27, the J gene TRBJ1-6; D ambiguous. Per the germline V gene, CDR1 is MNHEY and CDR2 is SMNVEV (reference sequence). The CDR3 totals 15 residues. V shed 8 bases and J shed 0 bases, with 11 bases lying between them. CDR3 DNA sequence: TGTGCCAGCGGTGGCAGAAGCTCCTATAATTCACCCCTCCACTTT. This gives the protein CASGGRSSYNSPLHF.

The rearrangement joins TRBV28 to TRBJ2-6, with a possible D match to TRBD2 (5 bases). Germline-derived CDR1 and CDR2 are MDHEN and SYDVKM. The CDR3 totals 16 residues. V lost 8 bases and J 0 bases, leaving 14 bases between the germline ends. CDR3: CASSLGDYSGANVLTF. CDR3 DNA: TGTGCCAGCTCCCTGGGCGACTACTCTGGGGCCAACGTCCTGACTTTC.

This clone has a handful of counts. The chain is built from TRBV11-2 and TRBJ1-1, with TRBD1 as a possible D gene (6 bases). With 5 bases removed from V and 0 bases from J, the gap between germline ends came to 16 bases. The CDR3 covers 16 residues. The V gene's germline CDR1 is SGHAT and CDR2 FQNNGV. The CDR3 coding sequence is TGTGCCAGCAGCATCCGAGACAGGCGCATGAACACTGAAGCTTTCTTT. Protein: CASSIRDRRMNTEAFF.

The CDR3 reads CASSQAGLGGRTDAQYF. CDR3 bases: TGCGCCAGCAGCCAAGCCGGCCTGGGGGGGCGCACAGATGCTCAGTATTTT. The chain combines TRBV4-1 with TRBJ2-3, with D perhaps TRBD2 (7 bases). Trimming removed 1 base from V and 12 bases from J, with 26 bases in between. Germline loops: CDR1 MGHRA, CDR2 YSYEKL. This CDR3 region has 17 residues.

The chain has TRBV18 and TRBJ2-7; no definite D call. The germline V gene has CDR1 KGHSH and CDR2 LQKENI. The CDR3 loop spans 14 amino acids. With 3 bases removed from V and 7 bases from J, the gap between germline ends came to 16 bases. CDR3 sequence: CASSPPGVSREQYF. The CDR3 region has the DNA TGTGCCAGCTCACCGCCCGGCGTTTCAAGGGAGCAGTACTTC.

This clone was detected once. The gene calls are TRBV11-2 and TRBJ1-6, with D hard to call. Between the trimmed V and J ends, which lost 4 bases and 5 bases, there was a span of 6 bases. CDR1 and CDR2 (germline): SGHAT, FQNNGV. This CDR3 has 13 residues. Here the CDR3 DNA reads TGTGCCAGCAGCTCGCAGAATAATTCACCCCTCCACTTT. Amino acid sequence: CASSSQNNSPLHF.

The CDR3 reads CASSKREGVYEQYF. The CDR3 DNA reads TGTGCCAGTAGTAAGCGGGAGGGAGTCTACGAGCAGTACTTC. The V and J genes are TRBV19 and TRBJ2-7; 10 nucleotides match TRBD2. The CDR3 totals 14 residues. Per the germline V gene, CDR1 is LNHDA and CDR2 is SQIVND (reference sequence). V shed 4 bases and J 3 bases; nucleotides not matched to a gene: 3.

The rearrangement links TRBV6-5 to TRBJ2-7; 8 bases are shared with TRBD1. Germline CDR1 is MNHEY and CDR2 is SVGAGI. The ends lost 5 bases at V and 1 base at J; junction bases unmatched: 4. The CDR3 spans 14 residues. The DNA of the CDR3 is TGTGCCAGCAGTAGCCGGGACAGGTCCTACGAGCAGTACTTC. Protein sequence: CASSSRDRSYEQYF.

This clone was recorded only once. This chain's CDR3 is CASSEPGTASTDTQYF. DNA of the CDR3: TGTGCCAGCAGCGAACCAGGGACAGCTAGCACAGATACGCAGTATTTT. V usage is TRBV5-4 and J usage is TRBJ2-3, with TRBD1 matching over 7 bases. The CDR3 is 16 amino acids. The germline V gene encodes CDR1 SGHNT and CDR2 YYREEE (reference sequence). Trimming at V came to 4 bases and at J to 0 bases, leaving 8 bases not matched to a gene. Variable domain in full (rest from reference TRBV5-4 and TRBJ2-3): ETGVTQSPTHLIKTRGQQVTLRCSSQSGHNTVSWYQQALGQGPQFIFQYYREEENGRGNFPPRFSGLQFPNYSSELNVNALELDDSALYLCASSEPGTASTDTQYFGPGTRLTVL.

This chain links TRBV9 with TRBJ2-5; TRBD2 is a possible D gene (6 bases). Germline values: CDR1 SGDLS, CDR2 YYNGEE. The ends were cut back, 0 bases at V and 1 base at J, with 19 bases in the middle. This CDR3 is 18 amino acids long. CDR3 bases: TGTGCCAGCAGCGTAGGGGATGGTGGGGGGTTTTTCCAAGAGACCCAGTACTTC. As protein: CASSVGDGGGFFQETQYF.

This clone came up once. The chain carries TRBV5-1 and TRBJ2-5; tentatively, D is TRBD1 (5 bases). Germline assignment: CDR1 SGHRS and CDR2 YFSETQ. The CDR3 length is 14 residues. V was trimmed by 4 bases and J by 1 base, leaving 11 bases between them. The CDR3 DNA sequence: TGCGCCAGCAGCGAACAGGAGCCCCAAGAGACCCAGTACTTC. It codes for CASSEQEPQETQYF. Full variable domain (missing parts from reference TRBV5-1 and TRBJ2-5): KAGVTQTPRYLIKTRGQQVTLSCSPISGHRSVSWYQQTPGQGLQFLFEYFSETQRNKGNFPGRFSGRQFSNSRSEMNVSTLELGDSALYLCASSEQEPQETQYFGPGTRLLVL.

CDR3 loop: CASSSPRDRVSYEQYF. The DNA of the CDR3 is TGTGCCAGCAGCTCACCCCGGGACAGGGTCTCCTACGAGCAGTACTTC. This chain connects TRBV7-9 to TRBJ2-7, with 9 positions matching TRBD1. Germline CDR1 SEHNR, CDR2 FQNEAQ (reference sequence). Trimming cost V 4 bases and J 0 bases; bases outside gene matches: 7. The CDR3 is made up of 16 amino acids.

The chain is built from TRBV6-6 and TRBJ2-7; TRBD1 agrees at 9 bases. Germline V gives CDR1 MNHNY, CDR2 SVGAGI (reference sequence). CDR3 length: 14 residues. Germline trimming cut 6 bases from V and 4 bases from J; bases unmatched to any gene: 7. CDR3 DNA sequence: TGTGCCAGCAGGGCCGGGACAGGGTTTTACGAGCAGTACGTC. It is translated as CASRAGTGFYEQYV.

This clone is a singleton in its sample. The V gene is TRBV18, the J gene TRBJ1-5; no clear D. Germline-derived CDR1 and CDR2 are KGHSH and LQKENI. Trimming took off 3 bases at V and 3 bases at J, with 12 bases between the two ends. CDR3 length: 15 residues. The CDR3 sequence: CASSPYKGYNQPQHF. The CDR3 bases are TGTGCCAGCTCACCGTACAAAGGCTACAATCAGCCCCAGCATTTT.

The rearrangement links TRBV30 to TRBJ2-7, with 10 positions matching TRBD1. There are 15 residues in the CDR3. Germline V gene sequence: CDR1 GTSNPN, CDR2 SVGIG (reference sequence). Trimming cost V 1 base and J 2 bases; bases outside gene matches: 5. The CDR3 region has the DNA TGTGCCTGGAGTGCCCCGGGACAGGGGACCTACGAGCAGTACGTC. Protein product: CAWSAPGQGTYEQYV.